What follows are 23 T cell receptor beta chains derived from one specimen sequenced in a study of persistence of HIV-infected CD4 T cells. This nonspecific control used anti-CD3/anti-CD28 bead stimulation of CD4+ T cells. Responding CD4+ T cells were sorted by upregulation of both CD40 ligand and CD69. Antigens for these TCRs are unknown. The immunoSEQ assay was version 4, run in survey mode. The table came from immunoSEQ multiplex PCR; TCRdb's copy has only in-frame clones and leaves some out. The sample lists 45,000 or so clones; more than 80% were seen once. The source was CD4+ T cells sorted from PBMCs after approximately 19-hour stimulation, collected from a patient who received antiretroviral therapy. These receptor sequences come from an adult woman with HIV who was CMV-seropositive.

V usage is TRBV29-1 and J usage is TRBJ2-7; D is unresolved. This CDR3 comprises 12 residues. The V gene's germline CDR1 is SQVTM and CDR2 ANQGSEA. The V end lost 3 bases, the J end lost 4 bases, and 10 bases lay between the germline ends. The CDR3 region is CSVEEMGYEQYF. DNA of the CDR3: TGCAGCGTTGAGGAGATGGGGTACGAGCAGTACTTC.

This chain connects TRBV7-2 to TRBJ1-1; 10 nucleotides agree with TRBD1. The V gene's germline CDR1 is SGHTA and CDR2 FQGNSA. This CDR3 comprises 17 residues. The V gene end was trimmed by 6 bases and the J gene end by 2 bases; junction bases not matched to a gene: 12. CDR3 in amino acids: CASSLGQGPEPNTEAFF. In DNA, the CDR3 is TGTGCCAGCAGTTTGGGACAGGGGCCTGAGCCTAACACTGAAGCTTTCTTT.

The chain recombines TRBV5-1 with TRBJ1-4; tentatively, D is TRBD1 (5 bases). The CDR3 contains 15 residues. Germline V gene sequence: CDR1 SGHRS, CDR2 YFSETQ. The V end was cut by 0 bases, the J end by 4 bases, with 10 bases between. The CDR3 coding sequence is TGCGCCAGCAGCTTGGTCGCGGGGGATAATGAAAAACTGTTTTTT. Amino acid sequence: CASSLVAGDNEKLFF.

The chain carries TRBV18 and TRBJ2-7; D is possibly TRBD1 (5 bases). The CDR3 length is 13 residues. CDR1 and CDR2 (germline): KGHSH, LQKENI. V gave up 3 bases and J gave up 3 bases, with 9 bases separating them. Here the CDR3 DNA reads TGTGCCAGCTCACCCCAGACAGTCTACGAGCAGTACTTC. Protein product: CASSPQTVYEQYF.

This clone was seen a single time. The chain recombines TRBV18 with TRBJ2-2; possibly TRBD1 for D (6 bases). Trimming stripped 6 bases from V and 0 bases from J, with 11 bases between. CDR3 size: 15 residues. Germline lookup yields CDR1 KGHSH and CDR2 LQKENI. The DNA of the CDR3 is TGTGCCAGCTCCCCGGGACACCCGAACACCGGGGAGCTGTTTTTT. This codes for CASSPGHPNTGELFF. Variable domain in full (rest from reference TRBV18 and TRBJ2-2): NAGVMQNPRHLVRRRGQEARLRCSPMKGHSHVYWYRQLPEEGLKFMVYLQKENIIDESGMPKERFSAEFPKEGPSILRIQQVVRGDSAAYFCASSPGHPNTGELFFGEGSRLTVL.

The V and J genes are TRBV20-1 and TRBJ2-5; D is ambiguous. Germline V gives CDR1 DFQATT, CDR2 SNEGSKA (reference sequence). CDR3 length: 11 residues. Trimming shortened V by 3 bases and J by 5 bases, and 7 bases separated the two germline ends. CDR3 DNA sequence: TGCAGTGCTAGTTCGCGGGAGACCCAGTACTTC. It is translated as CSASSRETQYF.

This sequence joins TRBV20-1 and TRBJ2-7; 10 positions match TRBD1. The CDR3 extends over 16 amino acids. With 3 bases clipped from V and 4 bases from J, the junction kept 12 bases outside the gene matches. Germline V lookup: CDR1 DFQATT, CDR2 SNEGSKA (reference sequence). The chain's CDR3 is CSASDAGRTGGYEQYF. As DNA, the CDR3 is TGCAGTGCTAGTGACGCTGGGAGGACAGGGGGATACGAGCAGTACTTC.

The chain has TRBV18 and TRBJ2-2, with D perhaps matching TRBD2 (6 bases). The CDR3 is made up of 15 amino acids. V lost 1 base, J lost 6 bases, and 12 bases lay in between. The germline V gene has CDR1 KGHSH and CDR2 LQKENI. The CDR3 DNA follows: TGTGCCAGCTCACCACGTGAAGGAGGGGCCGGGGAGCTGTTTTTT. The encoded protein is CASSPREGGAGELFF.

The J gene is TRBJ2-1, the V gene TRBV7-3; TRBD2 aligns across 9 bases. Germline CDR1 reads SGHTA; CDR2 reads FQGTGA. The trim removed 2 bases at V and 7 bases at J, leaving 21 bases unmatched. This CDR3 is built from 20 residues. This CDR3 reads CASSLHFPSGRHTNRNEQFF. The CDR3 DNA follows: TGTGCCAGCAGCTTACACTTCCCGAGCGGGAGGCACACTAATCGGAATGAGCAGTTCTTC.

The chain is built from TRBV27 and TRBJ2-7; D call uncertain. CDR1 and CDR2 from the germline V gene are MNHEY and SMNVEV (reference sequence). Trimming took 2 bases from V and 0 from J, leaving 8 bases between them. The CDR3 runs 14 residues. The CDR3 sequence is CASSLQRSSYEQYF. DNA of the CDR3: TGTGCCAGCAGTTTACAAAGGAGCTCCTACGAGCAGTACTTC.

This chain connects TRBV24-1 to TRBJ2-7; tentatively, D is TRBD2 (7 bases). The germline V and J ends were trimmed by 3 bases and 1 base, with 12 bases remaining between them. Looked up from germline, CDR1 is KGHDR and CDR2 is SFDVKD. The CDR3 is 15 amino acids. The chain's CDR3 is CATSDTRGGSYEQYF. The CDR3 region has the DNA TGTGCCACCAGTGATACCAGGGGAGGGTCCTACGAGCAGTACTTC.

For the CDR3, the DNA is TGTGCCAGCAGCCCTCTAGCCTCCTACAATGAGCAGTTCTTC. Its protein product is CASSPLASYNEQFF. The rearrangement links TRBV7-8 to TRBJ2-1; a weak D match, TRBD2 (5 bases). V lost 5 bases, J lost 0 bases, and 8 bases lay in between. This CDR3 spans 14 amino acids. The germline V gene encodes CDR1 SGHVS and CDR2 FQNEAQ.

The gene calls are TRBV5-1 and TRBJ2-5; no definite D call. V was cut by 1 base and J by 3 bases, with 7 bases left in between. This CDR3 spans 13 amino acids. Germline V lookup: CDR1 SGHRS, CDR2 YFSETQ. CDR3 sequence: CASSLSPKETQYF. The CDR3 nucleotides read TGCGCCAGCAGCTTGAGTCCCAAAGAGACCCAGTACTTC. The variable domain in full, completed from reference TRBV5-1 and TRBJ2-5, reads KAGVTQTPRYLIKTRGQQVTLSCSPISGHRSVSWYQQTPGQGLQFLFEYFSETQRNKGNFPGRFSGRQFSNSRSEMNVSTLELGDSALYLCASSLSPKETQYFGPGTRLLVL.

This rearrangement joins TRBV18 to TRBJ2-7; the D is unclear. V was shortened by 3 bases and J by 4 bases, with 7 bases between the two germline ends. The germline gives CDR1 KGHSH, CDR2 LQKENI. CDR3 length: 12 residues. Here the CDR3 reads CASSPAGYEQYF. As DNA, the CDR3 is TGTGCCAGCTCACCGGCCGGGTACGAGCAGTACTTC.

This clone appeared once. CDR3 sequence: CATRLLTEAFF. As DNA, the CDR3 is TGTGCCACCCGCCTTCTAACTGAAGCTTTCTTT. The chain is built from TRBV28 and TRBJ1-1; no definite D call. Per germline, CDR1 MDHEN and CDR2 SYDVKM. Trimming stripped 10 bases from V and 5 bases from J, with 11 bases between. The length of the CDR3 is 11 residues.

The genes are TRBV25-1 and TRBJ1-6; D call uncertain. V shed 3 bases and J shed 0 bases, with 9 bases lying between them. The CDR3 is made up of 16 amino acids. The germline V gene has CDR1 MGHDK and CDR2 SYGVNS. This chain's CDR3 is CASSDYRLSYNSPLHF. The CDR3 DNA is TGTGCCAGCAGTGATTACAGACTCTCCTATAATTCACCCCTCCACTTT.

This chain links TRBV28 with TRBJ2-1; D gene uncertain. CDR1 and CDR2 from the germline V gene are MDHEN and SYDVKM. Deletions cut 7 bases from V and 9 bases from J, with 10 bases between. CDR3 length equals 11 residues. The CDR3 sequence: CASTLVGEQFF. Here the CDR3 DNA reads TGTGCCAGCACCTTGGTTGGTGAGCAGTTCTTC. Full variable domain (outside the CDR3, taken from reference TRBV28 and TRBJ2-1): DVKVTQSSRYLVKRTGEKVFLECVQDMDHENMFWYRQDPGLGLRLIYFSYDVKMKEKGDIPEGYSVSREKKERFSLILESASTNQTSMYLCASTLVGEQFFGPGTRLTVL.

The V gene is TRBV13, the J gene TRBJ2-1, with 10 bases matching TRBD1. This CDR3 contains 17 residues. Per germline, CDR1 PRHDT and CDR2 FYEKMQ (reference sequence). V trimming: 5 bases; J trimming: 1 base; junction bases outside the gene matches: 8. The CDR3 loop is CASSPPRDRGSYNEQFF. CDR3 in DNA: TGTGCCAGCAGCCCCCCCCGGGACAGGGGTTCCTACAATGAGCAGTTCTTC.

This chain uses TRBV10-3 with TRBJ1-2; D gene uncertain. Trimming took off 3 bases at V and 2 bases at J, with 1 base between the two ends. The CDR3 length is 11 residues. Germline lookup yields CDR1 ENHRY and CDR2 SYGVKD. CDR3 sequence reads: CAISENYGYTF. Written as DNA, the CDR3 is TGTGCCATCAGTGAAAACTATGGCTACACCTTC.

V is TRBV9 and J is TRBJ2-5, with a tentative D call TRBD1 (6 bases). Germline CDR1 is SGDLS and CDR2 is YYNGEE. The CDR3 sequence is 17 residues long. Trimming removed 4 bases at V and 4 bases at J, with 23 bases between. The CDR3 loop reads CASSPRGDSVTPETQYF. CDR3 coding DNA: TGTGCCAGCAGCCCCAGGGGCGACAGCGTGACTCCAGAGACCCAGTACTTC. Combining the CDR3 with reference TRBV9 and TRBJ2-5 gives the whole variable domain DSGVTQTPKHLITATGQRVTLRCSPRSGDLSVYWYQQSLDQGLQFLIQYYNGEERAKGNILERFSAQQFPDLHSELNLSSLELGDSALYFCASSPRGDSVTPETQYFGPGTRLLVL.

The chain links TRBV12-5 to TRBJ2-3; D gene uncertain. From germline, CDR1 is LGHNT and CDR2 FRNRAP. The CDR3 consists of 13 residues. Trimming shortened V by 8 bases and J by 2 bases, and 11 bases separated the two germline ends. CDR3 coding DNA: TGTGCTAGTTCAAGACGGGTCACAGATACGCAGTATTTT. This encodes CASSRRVTDTQYF.

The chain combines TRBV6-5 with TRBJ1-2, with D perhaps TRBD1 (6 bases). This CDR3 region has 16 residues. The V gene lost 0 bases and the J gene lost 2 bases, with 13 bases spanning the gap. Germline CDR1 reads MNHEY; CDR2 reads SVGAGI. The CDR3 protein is CASSYSSGAPNYGYTF. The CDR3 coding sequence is TGTGCCAGCAGTTACTCTTCGGGGGCGCCGAACTATGGCTACACCTTC.

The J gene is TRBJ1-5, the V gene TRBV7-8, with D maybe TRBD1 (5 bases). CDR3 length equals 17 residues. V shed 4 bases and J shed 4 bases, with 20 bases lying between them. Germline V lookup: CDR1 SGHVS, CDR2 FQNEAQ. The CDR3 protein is CASSSPQKGPINQPQHF. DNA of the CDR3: TGTGCCAGCAGCTCCCCTCAAAAGGGACCGATTAATCAGCCCCAGCATTTT.